This TCR beta chain came from a study of T cell responses to AZD1222 COVID-19 vaccine. Findings and limits, study-wide: Clonal diversity may have been underestimated in mostly white British donors. Seropositivity was recorded at baseline in only a handful of AZD1222 recipients. Spike-specific TCR breadth and depth rose after two AZD1222 doses.

CDR1 and CDR2 from the germline V gene are ENHRY and SYGVKD. Trimming stripped 4 bases from V and 4 bases from J, with 8 bases between. There are 13 residues in the CDR3. Generated by immunoSEQ multiplex PCR, the TCRdb table keeps only in-frame clones and is missing some. Of around 97,000 clones listed, about nine tenths are singletons. Points on this clone: Its antigen is unidentified.

The clonotype comes from an adult in good health. J is TRBJ2-1 and V is TRBV10-3; tentatively, D is TRBD1 (5 bases). The sequences come from peripheral blood, collected on day 0 of AZD1222 vaccination. CDR3 sequence reads: CAISVGQYNEQFF. CDR3 DNA sequence: TGTGCCATCAGTGTGGGGCAATACAATGAGCAGTTCTTC.